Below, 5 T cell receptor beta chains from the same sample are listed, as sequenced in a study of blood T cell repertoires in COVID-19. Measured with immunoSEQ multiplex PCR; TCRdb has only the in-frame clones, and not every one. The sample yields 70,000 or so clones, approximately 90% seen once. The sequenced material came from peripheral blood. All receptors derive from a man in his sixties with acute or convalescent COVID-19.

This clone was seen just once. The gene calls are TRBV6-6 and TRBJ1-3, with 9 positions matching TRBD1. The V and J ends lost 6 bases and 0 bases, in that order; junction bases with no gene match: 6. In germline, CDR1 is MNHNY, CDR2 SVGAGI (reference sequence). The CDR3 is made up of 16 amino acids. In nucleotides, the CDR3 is TGTGCCAGCAGGGGGACAGGGAGGGACTCTGGAAACACCATATATTTT. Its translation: CASRGTGRDSGNTIYF.

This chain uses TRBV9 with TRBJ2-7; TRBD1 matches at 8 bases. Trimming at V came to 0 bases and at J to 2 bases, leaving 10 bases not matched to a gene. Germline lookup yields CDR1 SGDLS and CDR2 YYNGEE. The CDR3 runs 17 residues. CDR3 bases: TGTGCCAGCAGCGTAGGAAGCTCAGGGGGCCAACCCTACGAGCAGTACTTC. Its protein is CASSVGSSGGQPYEQYF.

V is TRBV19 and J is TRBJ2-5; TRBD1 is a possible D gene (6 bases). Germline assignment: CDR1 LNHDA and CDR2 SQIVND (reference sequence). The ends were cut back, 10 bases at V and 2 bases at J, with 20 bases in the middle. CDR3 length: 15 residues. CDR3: CATPPITGRQETQYF. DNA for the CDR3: TGTGCCACCCCCCCTATAACAGGGCGACAAGAGACCCAGTACTTC.

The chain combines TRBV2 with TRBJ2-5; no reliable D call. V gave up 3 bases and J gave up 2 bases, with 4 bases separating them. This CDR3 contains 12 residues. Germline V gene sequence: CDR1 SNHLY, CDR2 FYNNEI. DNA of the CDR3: TGTGCCAGCAGTGAGACACAAGAGACCCAGTACTTC. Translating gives CASSETQETQYF.

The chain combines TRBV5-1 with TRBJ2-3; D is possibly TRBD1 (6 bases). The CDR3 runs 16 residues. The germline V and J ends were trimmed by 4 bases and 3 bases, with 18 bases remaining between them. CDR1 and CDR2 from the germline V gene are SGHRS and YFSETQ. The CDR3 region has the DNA TGCGCCAGCAGCACCCAGGGGTCGTCAAGTACAGATACGCAGTATTTT. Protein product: CASSTQGSSSTDTQYF.